A selection of T cell receptor beta chains follows, all from one sample in a study of OX40 agonist ivuxolimab in advanced cancers. Profiled with immunoSEQ multiplex PCR; TCRdb holds only in-frame clones, not every one. This table holds about 68,000 clones, 86% found once. Sequencing used CD4+ or CD8+ T cells sorted from blood, obtained in a trial of the OX40 agonist ivuxolimab. These receptors all come from an adult with an advanced solid tumor such as melanoma, head and neck, liver or kidney cancer. Both conserved end residues are part of each CDR3. Each record gives: V gene, J gene, CDR3 length, CDR3 protein.

>TRBV5-8|TRBJ2-3|18
CASSPGLAGGWGTDTQYF
>TRBV19|TRBJ2-3|12
CASSSRGNTQYF
>TRBV10-2|TRBJ1-5|13
CASSEWSEQPQHF
>TRBV5-6|TRBJ1-1|15
CASSPGVYMNTEAFF
>TRBV5-6|TRBJ2-5|13
CASSLPRAGAQYF
>TRBV25-1|TRBJ1-5|14
CASSRTGSVQPQHF
>TRBV9|TRBJ2-3|14
CASSVRSNTDTQYF
>TRBV10-1|TRBJ2-7|14
CASSDSGSGGEQYF
>TRBV6-1|TRBJ2-7|16
CASSVRGGQGAYEQYF
>TRBV18|TRBJ1-2|17
CASSPGTGGLANYGYTF
>TRBV5-4|TRBJ2-3|14
CASSLGPQTDTQYF
>TRBV29-1|TRBJ2-5|14
CSVNSNRGRETQYF
>TRBV27|TRBJ2-1|17
CASSLSPKDRVYNEQFF
>TRBV25-1|TRBJ2-6|14
CASSKDLWANVLTF
>TRBV7-9|TRBJ2-1|15
CASSSGQGRYNEQFF
>TRBV9|TRBJ2-5|13
CASSVGTDETQYF
>TRBV11-2|TRBJ1-1|13
CASSPDLNTEAFF
>TRBV6-5|TRBJ1-5|15
CASSPLRVLGEPQHF
>TRBV29-1|TRBJ1-1|14
CSWTGVGVNTEAFF
>TRBV4-2|TRBJ1-2|16
CASSLGTTGDNYGYTF
>TRBV5-1|TRBJ1-4|16
CASSWGDRGLNEKLFF
>TRBV2|TRBJ2-2|15
CASRTGGFNTGELFF
>TRBV7-9|TRBJ2-7|16
CASSFKEGFSSYEQYF
>TRBV7-9|TRBJ1-6|13
CASRPGFNSPLHF
>TRBV19|TRBJ2-1|13
CASRESSYNEQFF
>TRBV28|TRBJ1-2|16
CASRRPGGSWSYGYTF
>TRBV9|TRBJ1-6|15
CASSPAGNSNSPLHF
>TRBV2|TRBJ2-7|12
CASSLAGDEQYF
>TRBV29-1|TRBJ1-3|13
CSVGVSSGNTIYF
>TRBV18|TRBJ1-5|14
CASSPGTGKQPQHF
>TRBV28|TRBJ1-2|14
CASSFQAYRRGYTF
>TRBV4-2|TRBJ1-3|16
CASSQDHPRSGNTIYF
>TRBV4-2|TRBJ2-3|12
CASSPLGDTQYF
>TRBV10-3|TRBJ1-5|16
CAISDQGTHQAQPQHF
>TRBV9|TRBJ1-3|16
CASSVGAGWSGNTIYF
>TRBV5-1|TRBJ2-1|15
CASSFRTSGLFEQFF
>TRBV11-3|TRBJ2-1|15
CASSKSGSHYNEQFF
>TRBV4-3|TRBJ1-6|15
CASSQSTAKNSPLHF
>TRBV11-2|TRBJ2-7|14
CASSLTGGSYEQYF
>TRBV7-9|TRBJ2-7|13
CASSFREYYEQYF
>TRBV2|TRBJ2-5|14
CASSLGAYQETQYF
>TRBV5-4|TRBJ2-5|14
CASSLIGSDETQYF
>TRBV7-9|TRBJ2-3|11
CASSFGDTQYF
>TRBV27|TRBJ1-1|14
CASRYTPGHTEAFF
>TRBV7-2|TRBJ2-4|12
CASSKVLDIQYF
>TRBV28|TRBJ1-2|12
CASMTGNYGYTF
>TRBV6-5|TRBJ2-7|13
CASSYRETYEQYF
>TRBV20-1|TRBJ2-7|11
CSANSGSEQYF
>TRBV19|TRBJ1-5|15
CASSIPQGGDQPQHF
>TRBV6-6|TRBJ2-7|15
CASSSTSGSSYEQYF
>TRBV7-2|TRBJ2-4|15
CASSLILGGQNIQYF
>TRBV15|TRBJ2-7|14
CATSRDVGAYEQYF
>TRBV4-1|TRBJ2-5|14
CASSQVAYQETQYF
>TRBV5-8|TRBJ2-2|15
CAGQSRDFYTGELFF